These 15 T cell receptor beta chains originate from one sample sequenced in a study of shared clonotypes between healthy human individuals. TCRdb's table, derived via immunoSEQ multiplex PCR, lists solely in-frame clones and lacks some. The sample includes about 490,000 clones, less than 80% of them seen just once. The sequenced sample consisted of PBMCs. These receptors all stem from a woman in her thirties or forties in good health. Some clones in this sample may be carry-over from other donors' samples.

The CDR3 bases are TGTGCCAGCAGCGTAGTCGGGCAGGTTTACTACAATGAGCAGTTCTTC. Translation: CASSVVGQVYYNEQFF. This chain uses TRBV9 with TRBJ2-1; D is undetermined. V was cut by 0 bases and J by 3 bases, with 13 bases left in between. CDR1 is SGDLS, CDR2 YYNGEE, per germline. The CDR3 is 16 residues long.

The gene calls are TRBV7-2 and TRBJ2-1, with 10 bases aligning to TRBD2. J was trimmed by 0 bases and V by 6 bases; bases with no gene match: 2. The germline gives CDR1 SGHTA, CDR2 FQGNSA. The CDR3 length is 15 residues. This CDR3 reads CASRRTSGSYNEQFF. CDR3 nucleotide sequence: TGTGCCAGCAGGAGGACTAGCGGCTCCTACAATGAGCAGTTCTTC. Full variable domain (rest looked up from reference TRBV7-2 and TRBJ2-1): GAGVSQSPSNKVTEKGKDVELRCDPISGHTALYWYRQSLGQGLEFLIYFQGNSAPDKSGLPSDRFSAERTGGSVSTLTIQRTQQEDSAVYLCASRRTSGSYNEQFFGPGTRLTVL.

The gene calls are TRBV7-9 and TRBJ2-7; unclear D gene. The CDR3 has 12 amino acids. Germline V CDR1 and CDR2: SEHNR, FQNEAQ (reference sequence). V was shortened by 1 base and J by 5 bases, with 6 bases between the two germline ends. The CDR3: CASSLVRDEQYF. The DNA for the CDR3 is TGTGCCAGCAGCTTAGTACGCGACGAGCAGTACTTC. Based on the CDR3 plus reference TRBV7-9 and TRBJ2-7, the full variable domain is DTGVSQNPRHKITKRGQNVTFRCDPISEHNRLYWYRQTLGQGPEFLTYFQNEAQLEKSRLLSDRFSAERPKGSFSTLEIQRTEQGDSAMYLCASSLVRDEQYFGPGTRLTVT.

The chain carries TRBV19 and TRBJ1-5; D is ambiguous. V lost 2 bases and J lost 5, with 7 bases in between. Germline CDR1 and CDR2: LNHDA and SQIVND (reference sequence). The CDR3 loop spans 13 amino acids. DNA for the CDR3: TGTGCCAGTAGTATAATGGGAGATCAGCCCCAGCATTTT. Its translation is CASSIMGDQPQHF.

The rearrangement uses TRBV9 and TRBJ1-1; D may be TRBD1 (6 bases). The germline V gene encodes CDR1 SGDLS and CDR2 YYNGEE. The V gene lost 6 bases and the J gene lost 3 bases, with 15 bases spanning the gap. The CDR3 consists of 14 residues. CDR3 residues: CASTRQEGYTEAFF. DNA for the CDR3: TGTGCCAGCACCAGACAGGAGGGGTACACTGAAGCTTTCTTT.

This clone was picked up a small number of times. The chain is built from TRBV2 and TRBJ2-1, with D maybe TRBD2 (6 bases). Trimming removed 10 bases at V and 4 bases at J, with 20 bases between. The germline gives CDR1 SNHLY, CDR2 FYNNEI. The CDR3 extends over 15 amino acids. The CDR3 loop reads CATRLPGESYNEQFF. The CDR3 bases are TGTGCCACCCGGCTGCCGGGAGAATCGTACAATGAGCAGTTCTTC.

The V gene is TRBV15, the J gene TRBJ1-3; D perhaps matches TRBD1 (5 bases). Germline V gene data show CDR1 as LNHNV and CDR2 as YYDKDF (reference sequence). Trimming shortened V by 0 bases and J by 4 bases, and 13 bases separated the two germline ends. CDR3 length: 16 amino acids. CDR3 sequence: CATSRDRSGAGNTIYF. The CDR3 nucleotides read TGTGCCACCAGCAGAGATAGAAGCGGGGCCGGAAACACCATATATTTT.

Turning to this clone: At one of its ends the junction is not consistent with the germline gene, which may arise from a read error. The V call is TRBV11-3, the J call TRBJ1-5; a weak D match, TRBD1 (5 bases). Germline CDR1 reads SGHNT; CDR2 reads YENEEA. The CDR3 consists of 14 residues. CDR3 sequence reads: CASTPGTVNRPQHF. The CDR3 DNA reads TGTGCCAGCACCCCCGGGACGGTTAATCGGCCCCAGCATTTT.

This chain connects TRBV5-6 to TRBJ2-7, with 9 nucleotides matching TRBD1. The V gene end was trimmed by 0 bases and the J gene end by 6 bases; junction bases not matched to a gene: 4. Germline V lookup: CDR1 SGHDT, CDR2 YYEEEE. The CDR3 runs 14 residues. CDR3: CASSLGDRAGEQYF. DNA for the CDR3: TGTGCCAGCAGCTTGGGGGACAGGGCCGGCGAGCAGTACTTC.

The chain couples TRBV15 to TRBJ2-1; D is perhaps TRBD2 (9 bases). The ends were cut back, 0 bases at V and 10 bases at J, with 22 bases in the middle. Germline V gene lookup returns CDR1 LNHNV and CDR2 YYDKDF (reference sequence). CDR3 length: 17 amino acids. CDR3 sequence reads: CATSRDQGASGMREQFF. In nucleotides, the CDR3 is TGTGCCACCAGCAGAGATCAGGGGGCTAGCGGGATGAGAGAGCAGTTCTTC.

The sample holds a few counts of this clone. The chain is built from TRBV5-4 and TRBJ1-1, with D possibly TRBD1 on 6 matching bases. The CDR3 extends over 13 amino acids. Trimming left V 6 bases short and J 1 base short, with 10 bases between. Germline assignment: CDR1 SGHNT and CDR2 YYREEE (reference sequence). CDR3 sequence: CASNLGQNTEAFF. The CDR3 bases are TGTGCCAGCAACCTGGGACAGAACACTGAAGCTTTCTTT.

This clone was picked up one time. The genes are TRBV19 and TRBJ2-7, with a possible D match to TRBD2 (6 bases). The V end was cut by 5 bases, the J end by 3 bases, with 11 bases between. The V gene's germline CDR1 is LNHDA and CDR2 SQIVND (reference sequence). CDR3 length equals 13 residues. In DNA form, the CDR3 reads TGTGCCAGTAGTTCCTGGGGAGGCTACGAGCAGTACTTC. It codes for CASSSWGGYEQYF.

The V gene is TRBV28, the J gene TRBJ1-4; D uncertain. The CDR3 has 15 residues. From germline, CDR1 is MDHEN and CDR2 SYDVKM. Trimming removed 6 bases at V and 1 base at J, with 12 bases between. CDR3 residues: CASSLMDLTNEKLFF. The CDR3 region has the DNA TGTGCCAGCAGCCTTATGGACCTAACTAATGAAAAACTGTTTTTT.

Turning to this clone: The same CDR3 arises from other DNA sequences in this sample as well. The V gene is TRBV5-6, the J gene TRBJ1-2; maybe TRBD1 (5 bases). The ends were cut back, 4 bases at V and 2 bases at J, with 15 bases in the middle. Germline V gene data show CDR1 as SGHDT and CDR2 as YYEEEE. The CDR3 is 15 residues long. The CDR3, as DNA: TGTGCCAGCAGCCCTGGCAGGGCTGGCAACTATGGCTACACCTTC. It encodes CASSPGRAGNYGYTF.

The chain combines TRBV5-1 with TRBJ2-5; tentatively, D is TRBD1 (5 bases). The CDR3 is 13 amino acids. Trimming stripped 6 bases from V and 5 bases from J, with 14 bases between. Looked up from germline, CDR1 is SGHRS and CDR2 is YFSETQ. DNA of the CDR3: TGCGCCAGCACACTTCAGGGCGATGAGACCCAGTACTTC. The encoded protein is CASTLQGDETQYF.